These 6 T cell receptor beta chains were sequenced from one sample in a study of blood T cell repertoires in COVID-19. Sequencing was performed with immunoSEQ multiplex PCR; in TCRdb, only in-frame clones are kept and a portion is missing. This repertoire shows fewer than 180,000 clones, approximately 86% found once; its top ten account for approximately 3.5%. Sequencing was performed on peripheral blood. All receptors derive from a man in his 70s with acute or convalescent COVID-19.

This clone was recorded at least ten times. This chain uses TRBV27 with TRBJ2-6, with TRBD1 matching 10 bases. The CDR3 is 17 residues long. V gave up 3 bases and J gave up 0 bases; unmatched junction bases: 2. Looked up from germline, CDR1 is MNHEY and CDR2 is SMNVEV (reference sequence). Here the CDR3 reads CASSLGQGISGANVLTF. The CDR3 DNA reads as TGTGCCAGCAGTTTGGGACAGGGGATCTCTGGGGCCAACGTCCTGACTTTC.

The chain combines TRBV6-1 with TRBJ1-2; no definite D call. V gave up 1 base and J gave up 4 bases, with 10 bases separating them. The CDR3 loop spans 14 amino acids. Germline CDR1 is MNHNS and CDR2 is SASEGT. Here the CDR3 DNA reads TGTGCCAGCAGTGAAGTCCGTCACTCCTATGGCTACACCTTC. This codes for CASSEVRHSYGYTF.

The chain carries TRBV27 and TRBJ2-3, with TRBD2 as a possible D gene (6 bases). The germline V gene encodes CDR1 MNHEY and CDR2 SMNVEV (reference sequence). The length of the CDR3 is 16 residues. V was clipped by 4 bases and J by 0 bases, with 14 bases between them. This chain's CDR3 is CASSWDPGLSTDTQYF. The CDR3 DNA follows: TGTGCCAGCAGTTGGGATCCGGGACTTAGCACAGATACGCAGTATTTT.

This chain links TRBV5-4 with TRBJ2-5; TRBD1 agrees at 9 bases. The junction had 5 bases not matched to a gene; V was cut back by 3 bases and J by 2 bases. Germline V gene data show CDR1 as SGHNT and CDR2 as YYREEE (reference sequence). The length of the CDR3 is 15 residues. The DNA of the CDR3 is TGTGCCAGCAGCTCCGTCGGACAGGGGCAAGAGACCCAGTACTTC. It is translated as CASSSVGQGQETQYF.

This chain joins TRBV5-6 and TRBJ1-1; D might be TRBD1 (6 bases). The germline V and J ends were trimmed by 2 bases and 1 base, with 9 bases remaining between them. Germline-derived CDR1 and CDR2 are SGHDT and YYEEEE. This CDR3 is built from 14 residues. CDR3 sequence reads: CASSFQGRNTEAFF. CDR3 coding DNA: TGTGCCAGCAGCTTTCAGGGGAGGAACACTGAAGCTTTCTTT.

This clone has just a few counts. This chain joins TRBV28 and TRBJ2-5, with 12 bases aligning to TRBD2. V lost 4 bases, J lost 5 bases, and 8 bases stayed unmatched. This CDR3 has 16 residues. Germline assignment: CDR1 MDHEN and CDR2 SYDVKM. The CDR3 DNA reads TGTGCCAGCAGTTCCTCTACTAGCGGGGGGTCTGAGACCCAGTACTTC. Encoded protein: CASSSSTSGGSETQYF.